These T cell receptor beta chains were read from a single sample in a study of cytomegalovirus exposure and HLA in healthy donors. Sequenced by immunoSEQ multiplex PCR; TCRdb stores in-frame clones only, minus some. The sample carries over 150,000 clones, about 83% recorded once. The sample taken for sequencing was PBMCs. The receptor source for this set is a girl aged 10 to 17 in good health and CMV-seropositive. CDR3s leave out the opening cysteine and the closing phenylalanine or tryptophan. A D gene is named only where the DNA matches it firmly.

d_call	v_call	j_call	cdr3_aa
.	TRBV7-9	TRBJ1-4	ASSLPHNEKLF
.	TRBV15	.	ATSSWDYEQY
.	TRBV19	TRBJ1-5	ASSLSRDQPQH
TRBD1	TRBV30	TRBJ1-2	AWTSPYRGQGYGYT
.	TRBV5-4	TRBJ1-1	ASSPYGQAAEAF
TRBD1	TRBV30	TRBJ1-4	AWSVTGLREKLF
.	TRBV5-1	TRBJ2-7	ASSLGGVRISYEQY
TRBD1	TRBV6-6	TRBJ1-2	ASERGPVYGYT
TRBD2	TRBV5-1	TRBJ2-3	ASSSLAGGPASTDTQY
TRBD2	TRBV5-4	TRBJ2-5	ASSPSLAAPRETQY
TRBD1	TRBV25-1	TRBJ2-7	ASSETGAKRPDTDEQY
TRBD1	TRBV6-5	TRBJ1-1	ASSLRGVMNTEAF
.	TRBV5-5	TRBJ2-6	ASSLLGARGANVLT
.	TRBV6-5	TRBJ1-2	ASSRGGVYGYT
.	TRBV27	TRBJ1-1	ASSFFRGGTEAF